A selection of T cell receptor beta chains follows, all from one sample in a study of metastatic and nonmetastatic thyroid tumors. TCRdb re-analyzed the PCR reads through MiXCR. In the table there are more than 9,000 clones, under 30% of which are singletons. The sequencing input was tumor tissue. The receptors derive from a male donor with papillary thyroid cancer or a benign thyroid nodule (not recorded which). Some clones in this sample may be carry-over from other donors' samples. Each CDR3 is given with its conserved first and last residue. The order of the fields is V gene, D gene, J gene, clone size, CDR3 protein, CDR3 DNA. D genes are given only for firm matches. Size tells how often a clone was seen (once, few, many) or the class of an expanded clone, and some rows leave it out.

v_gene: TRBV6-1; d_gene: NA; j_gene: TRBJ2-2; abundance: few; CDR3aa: CASSEGGLLTGELFF; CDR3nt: TGTGCCAGCAGTGAAGGAGGACTACTCACCGGGGAGCTGTTTTTT
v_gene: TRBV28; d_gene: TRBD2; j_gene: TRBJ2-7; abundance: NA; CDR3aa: CASRETSGSYEQYF; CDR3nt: TGTGCCAGCAGGGAGACTAGCGGTTCCTACGAGCAGTACTTC
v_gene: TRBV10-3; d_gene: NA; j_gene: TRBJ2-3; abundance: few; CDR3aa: CAIRAEGIPTDTQYF; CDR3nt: TGTGCCATCAGAGCAGAGGGGATTCCGACAGATACGCAGTATTTT
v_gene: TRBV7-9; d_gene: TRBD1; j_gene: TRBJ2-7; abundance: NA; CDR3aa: CASSSGQGAPYGQYF; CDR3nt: TGTGCCAGCAGCTCAGGACAGGGTGCTCCCTACGGGCAGTACTTC
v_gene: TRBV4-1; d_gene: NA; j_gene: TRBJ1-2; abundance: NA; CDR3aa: CASSQGQTRTTYGYTF; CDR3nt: TGCGCCAGCAGCCAAGGACAAACCCGGACAACCTATGGCTACACCTTC
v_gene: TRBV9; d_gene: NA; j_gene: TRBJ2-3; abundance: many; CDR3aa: CASSVGRQGWVAGKTDTQYF; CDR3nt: TGTGCCAGCAGCGTGGGTCGACAGGGTTGGGTAGCGGGAAAGACAGATACGCAGTATTTT
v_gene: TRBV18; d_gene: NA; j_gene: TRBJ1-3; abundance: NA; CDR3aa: CASSPTGAGNTIYF; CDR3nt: TGTGCCAGCTCACCGACAGGTGCTGGAAACACCATATATTTT
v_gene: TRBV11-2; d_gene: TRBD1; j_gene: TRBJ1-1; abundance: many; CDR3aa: CASSVKGQATSNTEAFF; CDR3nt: TGTGCCAGCAGCGTAAAAGGACAGGCGACGTCGAACACTGAAGCTTTCTTT
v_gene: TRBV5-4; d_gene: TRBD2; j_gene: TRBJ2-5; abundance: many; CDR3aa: CASSLASGAQETQYF; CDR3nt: TGTGCCAGCAGCTTGGCTAGCGGGGCCCAAGAGACCCAGTACTTC
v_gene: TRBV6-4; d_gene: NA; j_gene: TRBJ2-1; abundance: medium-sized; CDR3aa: CASSDSDSNEQFF; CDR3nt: TGTGCCAGCAGTGACTCGGACAGCAATGAGCAGTTCTTC
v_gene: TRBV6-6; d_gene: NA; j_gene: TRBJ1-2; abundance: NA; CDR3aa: CASSYFKGGAQLYGYTF; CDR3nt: TGTGCCAGCAGTTATTTCAAAGGGGGGGCCCAGCTCTATGGCTACACCTTC
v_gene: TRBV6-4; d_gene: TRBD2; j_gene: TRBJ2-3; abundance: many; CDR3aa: CASSSEAGGTDTQYF; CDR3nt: TGTGCCAGCAGTTCGGAGGCGGGAGGCACAGATACGCAGTATTTT
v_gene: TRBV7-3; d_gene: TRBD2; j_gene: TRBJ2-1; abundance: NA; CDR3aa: CASSLTPSGRNEQFF; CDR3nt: TGTGCCAGCAGCTTAACCCCTAGCGGGAGAAATGAGCAGTTCTTC
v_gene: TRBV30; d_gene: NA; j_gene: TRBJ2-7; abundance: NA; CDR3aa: CAWSVGDAYEQYF; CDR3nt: TGTGCCTGGAGTGTTGGAGACGCCTACGAGCAGTACTTC
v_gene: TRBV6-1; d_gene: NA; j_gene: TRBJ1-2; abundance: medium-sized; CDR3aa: CASSDRGGNYGYTF; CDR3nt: TGTGCCAGCAGCGACCGGGGAGGGAACTATGGCTACACCTTC
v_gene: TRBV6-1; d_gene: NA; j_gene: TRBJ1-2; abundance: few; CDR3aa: CASSQQGVGYTF; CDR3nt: TGTGCCAGCAGTCAACAGGGTGTAGGCTACACCTTC
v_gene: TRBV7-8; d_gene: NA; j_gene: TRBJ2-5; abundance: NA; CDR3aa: CASRSHLGSQDETQYF; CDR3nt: TGTGCCAGCCGCTCGCATCTAGGCAGCCAGGATGAGACCCAGTACTTC
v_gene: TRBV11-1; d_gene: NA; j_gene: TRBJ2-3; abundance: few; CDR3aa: CASSLVGAETYTQYF; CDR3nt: TGTGCCAGCAGCTTAGTTGGCGCGGAGACATATACGCAGTATTTT
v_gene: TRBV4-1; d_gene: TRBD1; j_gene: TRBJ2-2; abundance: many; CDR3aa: CASSQGDRAGELFF; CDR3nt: TGCGCCAGCAGCCAGGGAGACAGGGCCGGGGAGCTGTTTTTT
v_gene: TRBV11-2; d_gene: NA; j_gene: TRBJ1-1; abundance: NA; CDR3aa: CASSLGSRSGNTEAFF; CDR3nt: TGTGCCAGCAGCTTAGGGTCACGTTCGGGGAACACTGAAGCTTTCTTT
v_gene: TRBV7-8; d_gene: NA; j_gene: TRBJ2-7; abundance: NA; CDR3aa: CASRHSGREQYF; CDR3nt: TGTGCCAGCAGACACTCCGGGCGGGAGCAGTACTTC
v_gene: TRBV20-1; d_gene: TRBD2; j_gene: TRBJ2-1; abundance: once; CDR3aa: CSASGRDPLEQFF; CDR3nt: TGCAGTGCTAGCGGGAGGGATCCCCTGGAGCAGTTCTTC
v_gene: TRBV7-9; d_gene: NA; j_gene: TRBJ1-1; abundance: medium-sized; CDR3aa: CASSLGWNTEAFF; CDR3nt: TGTGCCAGCAGCTTGGGGTGGAACACTGAAGCTTTCTTT